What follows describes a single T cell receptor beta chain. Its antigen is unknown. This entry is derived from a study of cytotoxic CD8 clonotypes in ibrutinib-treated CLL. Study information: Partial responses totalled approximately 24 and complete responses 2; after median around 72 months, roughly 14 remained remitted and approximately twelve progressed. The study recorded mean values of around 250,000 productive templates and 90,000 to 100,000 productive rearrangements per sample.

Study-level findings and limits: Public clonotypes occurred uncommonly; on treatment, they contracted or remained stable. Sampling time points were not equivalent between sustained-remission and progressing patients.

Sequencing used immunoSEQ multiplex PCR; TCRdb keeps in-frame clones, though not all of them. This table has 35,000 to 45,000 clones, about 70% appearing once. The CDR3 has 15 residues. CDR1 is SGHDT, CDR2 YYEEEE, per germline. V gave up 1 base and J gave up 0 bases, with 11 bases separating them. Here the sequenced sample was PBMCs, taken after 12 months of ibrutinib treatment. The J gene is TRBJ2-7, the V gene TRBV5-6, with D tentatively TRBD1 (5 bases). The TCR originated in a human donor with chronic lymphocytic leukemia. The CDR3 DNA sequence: TGTGCCAGCAGCTTGAAGACAGTCCTCTCCTACGAGCAGTACTTC. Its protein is CASSLKTVLSYEQYF.